This T cell receptor (beta chain) was sequenced for a study of blood T cell repertoires in COVID-19. The data were produced by immunoSEQ multiplex PCR, yet TCRdb's version contains in-frame clones alone and is incomplete. This repertoire shows 200,000 to 250,000 clones, around nine tenths found once; its top ten account for 3.7%. Trimming stripped 0 bases from V and 3 bases from J, with 7 bases between. Germline V gene sequence: CDR1 MNHNY, CDR2 SVGAGI (reference sequence). CDR3 length: 14 amino acids. Sequenced input: PBMCs or T cells enriched from blood (not recorded which). The V and J genes are TRBV6-6 and TRBJ2-3; D not resolved. The clonotype was recovered from a woman aged 25 to 45 who had been exposed to COVID-19. CDR3 bases: TGTGCCAGCAGTTACTCGACACATACAGATACGCAGTATTTT. It encodes CASSYSTHTDTQYF.